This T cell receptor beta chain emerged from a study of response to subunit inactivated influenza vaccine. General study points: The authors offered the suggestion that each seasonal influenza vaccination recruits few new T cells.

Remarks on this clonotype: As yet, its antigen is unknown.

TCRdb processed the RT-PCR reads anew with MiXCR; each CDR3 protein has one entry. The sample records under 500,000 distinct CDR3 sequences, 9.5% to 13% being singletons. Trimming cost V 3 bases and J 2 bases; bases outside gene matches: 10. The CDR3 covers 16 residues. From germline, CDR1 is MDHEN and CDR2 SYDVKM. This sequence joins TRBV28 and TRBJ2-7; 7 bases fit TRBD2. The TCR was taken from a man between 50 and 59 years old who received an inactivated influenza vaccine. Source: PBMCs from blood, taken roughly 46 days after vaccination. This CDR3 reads CASSFAPTSAAYEQYF. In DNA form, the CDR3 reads TGTGCCAGCAGTTTTGCCCCCACTAGCGCGGCCTACGAGCAGTACTTC. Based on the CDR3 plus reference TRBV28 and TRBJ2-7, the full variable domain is DVKVTQSSRYLVKRTGEKVFLECVQDMDHENMFWYRQDPGLGLRLIYFSYDVKMKEKGDIPEGYSVSREKKERFSLILESASTNQTSMYLCASSFAPTSAAYEQYFGPGTRLTVT.